This is a list of T cell receptor beta chains from one sample in a study of cytomegalovirus exposure and HLA in healthy donors. Clones were read by immunoSEQ multiplex PCR, and TCRdb kept only the in-frame ones, dropping some. The sample has approximately 78,000 clones; 65% to 70% are singletons. The material sequenced was PBMCs. These receptors all come from a man aged 35-49 years in good health and CMV-seropositive. CDR3s include the opening cysteine and the closing phenylalanine or tryptophan. The D gene is left open where the match is weak. Not every row has a clone size; where given, it reads once, few, many or a size class.

d_call	v_call	j_call	clone_size	cdr3_nt	cdr3_aa
TRBD2	TRBV27	TRBJ2-5	.	TGTGCCAGCAGTGCACTAGCGGGGGGGGTACGAGAGACCCAGTACTTC	CASSALAGGVRETQYF
TRBD1	TRBV6-5	TRBJ1-2	.	TGTGCCAGCAGAGCCGGGACAGGCTATGGCTACACCTTC	CASRAGTGYGYTF
TRBD1	TRBV13	TRBJ1-4	.	TGTGCCAGCAGCTCCAGGGGGCGCGGGGAAAAACTGTTTTTT	CASSSRGRGEKLFF
TRBD2	TRBV19	TRBJ2-3	few	TGTGCCAGTAGTATACAGTTTAGCGGGACGGATACGCAGTATTTT	CASSIQFSGTDTQYF
.	TRBV11-2	TRBJ2-6	few	TGTGCCAGCACCTCCTACGTTTACTCTGGGGCCAACGTCCTGACTTTC	CASTSYVYSGANVLTF
.	TRBV7-9	TRBJ1-3	.	TGTGCCAGCAGCTTAATTGCGGGAAACACCATATATTTT	CASSLIAGNTIYF
TRBD1	TRBV5-6	TRBJ1-5	.	TGTGCCAGCAGCTTGGCAAAGGGGGCGTTTGATCAGCCCCAGCATTTT	CASSLAKGAFDQPQHF
.	TRBV4-1	TRBJ1-2	few	TGCGCCAGCAGCCAAGGGGCTCAGGGAGGCTATGGCTACACCTTC	CASSQGAQGGYGYTF
.	TRBV7-6	TRBJ2-7	few	TGTGCCAGCAGCTTCTCGTCAGGACTACAAACCTACGAGCAGTACTTC	CASSFSSGLQTYEQYF
TRBD1	TRBV6-5	TRBJ1-2	.	TGTGCCAGCAGTTACGCGACAGGGTTCGGCTACACCTTC	CASSYATGFGYTF
.	TRBV2	TRBJ2-2	few	TGTGCCAGCAGGGGAGCCGGGGAGCTGTTTTTT	CASRGAGELFF
.	TRBV29-1	TRBJ2-7	.	TGCAGCGTTGGCCTCGGGAGCTACGAGCAGTACTTC	CSVGLGSYEQYF
.	TRBV14	TRBJ1-1	.	TGTGCCAGCAGCCAAGGACCGGGGGACACTGAAGCTTTCTTT	CASSQGPGDTEAFF
.	TRBV28	TRBJ1-2	.	TGTGCCAGCAGTTTCGGAGGGGTGATTGGCTACACCTTC	CASSFGGVIGYTF
TRBD1	TRBV28	TRBJ1-6	once	TGTGCCAGCAGTTTGACAGGGATTAGTTCACCCCTCCACTTT	CASSLTGISSPLHF
.	TRBV19	TRBJ2-3	.	TGTGCCAGTAGCCAATTGGGACAAAGCACAGATACGCAGTATTTT	CASSQLGQSTDTQYF
TRBD1	TRBV7-2	TRBJ1-5	.	TGTGCCAGCAGCCCTCAGGGGGGTAACAATCAGCCCCAGCATTTT	CASSPQGGNNQPQHF
.	TRBV7-8	TRBJ1-5	.	TGTGCCAGCAGCTTACGGGGAGGGAGCAATCAGCCCCAGCATTTT	CASSLRGGSNQPQHF
TRBD2	TRBV7-8	TRBJ2-1	.	TGTGCCAGCAGCCCAGTGTTGCGGGGGATCTATGAGCAGTTCTTC	CASSPVLRGIYEQFF
TRBD2	TRBV6-6	TRBJ2-7	few	TGTGCCAGCAGTTACGATGTCGGGGGGGCCTACGAGCAGTACTTC	CASSYDVGGAYEQYF
TRBD1	TRBV5-4	TRBJ2-2	.	TGTGCCAGCAGCCTAGCGAATGGACAGGGGAGGGTCGCCGGGGAGCTGTTTTTT	CASSLANGQGRVAGELFF
.	TRBV6-6	TRBJ2-5	.	TGTGCCAGCAGTTCCGGGGGACTGGGAGAGACCCAGTACTTC	CASSSGGLGETQYF
.	TRBV7-6	TRBJ2-1	few	TGTGCCAGCAGCGTGCTTGGGGGGGCGCTCAATGAGCAGTTCTTC	CASSVLGGALNEQFF
.	TRBV11-3	TRBJ2-1	.	TGTGCCAGCAGCTTATTGGGACCAGGGGACAATGAGCAGTTCTTC	CASSLLGPGDNEQFF
.	TRBV20-1	TRBJ2-7	.	TGCAGTGCTAGGTTGGTCGGCGAGCAGTACTTC	CSARLVGEQYF
.	TRBV27	TRBJ1-5	few	TGTGCCAGCAGTTTACTCCAGGGGTCTCAGCCCCAGCATTTT	CASSLLQGSQPQHF
.	TRBV6-5	TRBJ2-7	.	TGTGCCAGCAGTCCTGAGGGGGTCTACTCCTACGAGCAGTACTTC	CASSPEGVYSYEQYF
TRBD1	TRBV5-1	TRBJ1-2	few	TGCGCCAGCAGCGGGACAGGGGTTGATCCCTATGGCTACACCTTC	CASSGTGVDPYGYTF
.	TRBV5-4	TRBJ1-5	.	TGTGCCAGCAGCTTGGGTTCGGGGAACAATCAGCCCCAGCATTTT	CASSLGSGNNQPQHF
TRBD2	TRBV7-6	TRBJ2-3	.	TGTGCCAGCAGCTTAATAGCGGGGGAGCGCACAGATACGCAGTATTTT	CASSLIAGERTDTQYF
.	TRBV25-1	TRBJ1-2	.	TGTGCCAGCAGTACAGAGAACTATGGCTACACCTTC	CASSTENYGYTF
TRBD1	TRBV5-6	TRBJ2-2	.	TGTGCCAGCAGCTTAGCCGGACAGGGAAGAACCGGGGAGCTGTTTTTT	CASSLAGQGRTGELFF
.	TRBV27	TRBJ2-3	.	TGTGCCAGCAGCCAGGCAACAGGGAGACGGGGCGATACGCAGTATTTT	CASSQATGRRGDTQYF
.	TRBV27	TRBJ1-6	.	TGTGCCAGCAGTTTCTTGCCCCGGTTAGATAATTCACCCCTCCACTTT	CASSFLPRLDNSPLHF